This TCR beta chain appears in the sequencing data of a study of blood T cell repertoires in COVID-19. Libraries were prepared by immunoSEQ multiplex PCR; TCRdb keeps only in-frame clonotypes and omits some of them. The sample records hundreds of thousands of clones, approximately 89% being singletons. V was clipped by 2 bases and J by 4 bases, with 7 bases between them. The germline gives CDR1 SGHTS, CDR2 YDEGEE. The CDR3 extends over 13 amino acids. This clone was detected only once. Specimen: PBMCs or T cells enriched from blood (not recorded which). The clonotype was recovered from a woman aged 45-59 years who had been exposed to COVID-19. This chain links TRBV5-8 with TRBJ2-1; no firm D call. The CDR3 region is CASSLSQYNEQFF. CDR3 bases: TGTGCCAGCAGCTTATCACAGTACAATGAGCAGTTCTTC.